Here is one T cell receptor beta chain with its context. While infection was still active, Seattle patients were enrolled and then followed longitudinally. Here immunoSEQ multiplex PCR was the method, and the copy in TCRdb shows in-frame clones only, minus some. The repertoire consists of about 170,000 clones, with around 86% occurring once and the leading ten covering roughly 0.57%. Trimming shortened V by 1 base and J by 4 bases, and 12 bases separated the two germline ends. Germline V CDR1 and CDR2: SGHTA, FQGNSA. The CDR3 has 15 amino acids. This record belongs to a study of blood T cell repertoires in COVID-19. In the study overall: The study drew acute and convalescent COVID-19 samples from the United States, Italy and Spain. From T cells, B-cell-depleted T cells, or PBMCs came the material, which was cDNA or gDNA.

This chain connects TRBV7-2 to TRBJ2-3; D unclear. The sequencing input was peripheral blood. The sequence was obtained from a man aged 55 to 70 with COVID-19, enrolled during active disease. The CDR3, as DNA: TGTGCCAGCAGCTTAGGGGCAGGAATGGCAGATACGCAGTATTTT. This gives the protein CASSLGAGMADTQYF.